This TCR beta chain was sequenced for a study of CD8+CD57+ T cells in acquired aplastic anemia. At the level of the study: Roughly 3.2 ug was the average amount of DNA from sorted CD4+ and CD8+ cells. Points from the study as a whole: No significant patient-versus-control difference appeared in CD8+ Simpson's diversity. Both patients and controls carried the same twenty-nine CD8+ CDR3 sequences.

The CDR3 contains 11 residues. In germline, CDR1 is SGHTS, CDR2 YDEGEE. For CDR3 and TCR beta VDJ profiling, genomic DNA was the template used. One entry per CDR3 protein, called by TCRdb with MiXCR from the reads. This sample has 200,000 or so distinct CDR3 sequences, with around 66% found just once. About this clonotype itself: What it recognizes is unknown.

Specimen: sorted CD4+, CD8+, or CD8+CD57+ T cells (not recorded which) from PBMCs. The origin of this receptor is a human donor with severe aplastic anemia or a healthy control (not recorded which). The chain couples TRBV5-8 to TRBJ1-2, with TRBD1 matching 7 bases. The CDR3 sequence is CATGTVHGYTF. Here the CDR3 DNA reads TGTGCTACCGGGACAGTGCATGGCTACACCTTC.